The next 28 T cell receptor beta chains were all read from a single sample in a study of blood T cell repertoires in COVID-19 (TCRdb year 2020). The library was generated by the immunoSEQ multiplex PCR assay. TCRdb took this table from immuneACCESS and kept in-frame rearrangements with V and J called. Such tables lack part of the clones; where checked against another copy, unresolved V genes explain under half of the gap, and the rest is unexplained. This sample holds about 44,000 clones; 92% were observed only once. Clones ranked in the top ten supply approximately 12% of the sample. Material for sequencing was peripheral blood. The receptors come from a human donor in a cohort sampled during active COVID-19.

CDR3 nucleotide sequence: TGTGCCAGCTCACCGCGCTACCAGGGCGTTGGTATCAATTCACCCCTCCACTTT. Protein: CASSPRYQGVGINSPLHF. The chain joins TRBV18 to TRBJ1-6, with D tentatively TRBD1 (5 bases). Trimming pared 3 bases from V and 7 bases from J, leaving 22 bases between. The V gene's germline CDR1 is KGHSH and CDR2 LQKENI. CDR3 length: 18 residues.

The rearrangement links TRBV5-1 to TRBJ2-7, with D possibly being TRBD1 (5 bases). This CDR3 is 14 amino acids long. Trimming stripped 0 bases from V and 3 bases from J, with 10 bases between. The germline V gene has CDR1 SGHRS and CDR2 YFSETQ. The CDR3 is CASSLDRGNYEQYF. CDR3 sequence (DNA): TGCGCCAGCAGCTTGGATAGGGGTAACTACGAGCAGTACTTC. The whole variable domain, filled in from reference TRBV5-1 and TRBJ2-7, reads KAGVTQTPRYLIKTRGQQVTLSCSPISGHRSVSWYQQTPGQGLQFLFEYFSETQRNKGNFPGRFSGRQFSNSRSEMNVSTLELGDSALYLCASSLDRGNYEQYFGPGTRLTVT.

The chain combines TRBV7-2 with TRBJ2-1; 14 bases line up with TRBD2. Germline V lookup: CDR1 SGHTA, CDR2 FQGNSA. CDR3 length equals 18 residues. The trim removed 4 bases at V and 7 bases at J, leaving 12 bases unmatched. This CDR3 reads CASSWNPGTSGSGNEQFF. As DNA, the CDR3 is TGTGCCAGCAGCTGGAACCCTGGGACTAGCGGGAGTGGGAATGAGCAGTTCTTC.

Here the CDR3 reads CASSPEQGNGYTF. In DNA form, the CDR3 reads TGTGCCAGCTCACCCGAACAGGGAAATGGCTACACCTTC. The chain is built from TRBV18 and TRBJ1-2, with D maybe TRBD1 (6 bases). Trimming took off 3 bases at V and 6 bases at J, with 11 bases between the two ends. The germline V gene encodes CDR1 KGHSH and CDR2 LQKENI. The CDR3 covers 13 residues.

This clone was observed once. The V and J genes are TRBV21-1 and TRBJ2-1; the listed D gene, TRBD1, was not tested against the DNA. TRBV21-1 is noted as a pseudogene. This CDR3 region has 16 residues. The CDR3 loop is CASQLNGTDSYNEQFF. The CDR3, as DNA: TGTGCCAGCCAGCTAAACGGGACAGACAGTTACAATGAGCAGTTCTTC.

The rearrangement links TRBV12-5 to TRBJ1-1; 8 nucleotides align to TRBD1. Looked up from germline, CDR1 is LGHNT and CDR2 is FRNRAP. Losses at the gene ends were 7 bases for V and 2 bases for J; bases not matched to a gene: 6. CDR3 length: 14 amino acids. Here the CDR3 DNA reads TGTGCTAGTGCCTATGACAGGGGAAACACTGAAGCTTTCTTT. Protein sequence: CASAYDRGNTEAFF.

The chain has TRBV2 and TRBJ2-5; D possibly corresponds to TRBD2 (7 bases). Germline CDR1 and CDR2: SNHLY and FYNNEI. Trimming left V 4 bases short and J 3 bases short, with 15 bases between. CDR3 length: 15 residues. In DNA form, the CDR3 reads TGTGCCAGCAGTGTGGGGGGGGGCCCAAAAGAGACCCAGTACTTC. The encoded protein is CASSVGGGPKETQYF.

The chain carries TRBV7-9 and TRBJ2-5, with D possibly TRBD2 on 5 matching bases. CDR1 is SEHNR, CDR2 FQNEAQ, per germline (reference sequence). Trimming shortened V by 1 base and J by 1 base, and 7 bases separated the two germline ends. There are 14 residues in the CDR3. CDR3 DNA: TGTGCCAGCAGCTTAGGACTAACCCAAGAGACCCAGTACTTC. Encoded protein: CASSLGLTQETQYF.

The CDR3 is CASSFRALNTEAFF. The CDR3 DNA reads as TGTGCCAGCAGTTTTCGAGCGCTAAACACTGAAGCTTTCTTT. The genes are TRBV27 and TRBJ1-1, with D hard to call. From germline, CDR1 is MNHEY and CDR2 SMNVEV (reference sequence). With 3 bases removed from V and 2 bases from J, the gap between germline ends came to 10 bases. The CDR3 totals 14 residues.

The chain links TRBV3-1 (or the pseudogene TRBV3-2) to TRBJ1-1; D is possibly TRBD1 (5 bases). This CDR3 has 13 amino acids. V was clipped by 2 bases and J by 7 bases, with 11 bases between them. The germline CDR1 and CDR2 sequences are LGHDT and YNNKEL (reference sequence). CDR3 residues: CASSQLRGFEAFF. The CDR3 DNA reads TGTGCCAGCAGCCAATTGCGGGGGTTTGAAGCTTTCTTT.

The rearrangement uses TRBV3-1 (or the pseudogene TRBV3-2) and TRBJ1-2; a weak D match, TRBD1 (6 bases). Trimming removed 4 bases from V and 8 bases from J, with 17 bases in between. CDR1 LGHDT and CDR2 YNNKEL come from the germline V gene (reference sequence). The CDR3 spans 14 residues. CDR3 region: CASSPGQSEGGYTF. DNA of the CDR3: TGTGCCAGCAGCCCCGGACAGTCGGAAGGAGGCTACACCTTC.

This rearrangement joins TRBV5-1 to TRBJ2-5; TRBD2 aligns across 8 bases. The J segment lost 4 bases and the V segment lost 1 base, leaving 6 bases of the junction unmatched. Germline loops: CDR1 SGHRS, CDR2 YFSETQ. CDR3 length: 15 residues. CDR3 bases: TGCGCCAGCAGCTTGTTAAGCGGGGGCCCAGAGACCCAGTACTTC. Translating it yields CASSLLSGGPETQYF.

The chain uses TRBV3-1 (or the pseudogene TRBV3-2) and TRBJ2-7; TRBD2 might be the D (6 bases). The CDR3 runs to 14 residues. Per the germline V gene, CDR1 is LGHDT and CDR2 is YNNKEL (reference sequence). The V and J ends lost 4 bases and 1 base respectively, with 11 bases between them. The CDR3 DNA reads TGTGCCAGCAGCCGGGGACTTAATTCCTACGAGCAGTACTTC. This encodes CASSRGLNSYEQYF.

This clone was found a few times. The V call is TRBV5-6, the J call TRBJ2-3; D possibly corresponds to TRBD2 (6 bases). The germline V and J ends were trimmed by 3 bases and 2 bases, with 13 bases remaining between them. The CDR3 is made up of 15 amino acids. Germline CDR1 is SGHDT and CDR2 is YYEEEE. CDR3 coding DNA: TGTGCCAGCAGCTGGATGGGGACTCTCACAGATACGCAGTATTTT. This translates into CASSWMGTLTDTQYF. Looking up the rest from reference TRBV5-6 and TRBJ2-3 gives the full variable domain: DAGVTQSPTHLIKTRGQQVTLRCSPKSGHDTVSWYQQALGQGPQFIFQYYEEEERQRGNFPDRFSGHQFPNYSSELNVNALLLGDSALYLCASSWMGTLTDTQYFGPGTRLTVL.

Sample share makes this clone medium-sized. CDR3 protein: CASKLAEATGELFF. The CDR3 bases are TGTGCCAGCAAGTTAGCGGAGGCCACCGGGGAGCTGTTTTTT. J is TRBJ2-2 and V is TRBV7-9; D is possibly TRBD2 (6 bases). The CDR3 loop spans 14 amino acids. Trimming took 7 bases from V and 4 from J, leaving 13 bases between them. Germline loops: CDR1 SEHNR, CDR2 FQNEAQ (reference sequence).

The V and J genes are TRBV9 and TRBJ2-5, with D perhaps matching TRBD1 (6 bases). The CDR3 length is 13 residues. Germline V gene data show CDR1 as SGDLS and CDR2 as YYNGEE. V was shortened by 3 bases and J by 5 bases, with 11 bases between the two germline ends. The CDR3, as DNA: TGTGCCAGCAGCGCACAGGGTTTTGAGACCCAGTACTTC. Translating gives CASSAQGFETQYF.

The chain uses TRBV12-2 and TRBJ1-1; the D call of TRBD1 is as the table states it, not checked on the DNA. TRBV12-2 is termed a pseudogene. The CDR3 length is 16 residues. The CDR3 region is CASRFPRAHRDTEAFF. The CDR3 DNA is TGTGCAAGTCGCTTCCCTAGGGCCCACAGGGATACTGAAGCTTTCTTT.

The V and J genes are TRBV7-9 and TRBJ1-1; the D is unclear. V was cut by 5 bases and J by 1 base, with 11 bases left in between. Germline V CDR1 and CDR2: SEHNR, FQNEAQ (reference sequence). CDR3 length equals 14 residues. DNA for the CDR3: TGTGCCAGCAGCATAACCGGTGGGAACACTGAAGCTTTCTTT. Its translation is CASSITGGNTEAFF.

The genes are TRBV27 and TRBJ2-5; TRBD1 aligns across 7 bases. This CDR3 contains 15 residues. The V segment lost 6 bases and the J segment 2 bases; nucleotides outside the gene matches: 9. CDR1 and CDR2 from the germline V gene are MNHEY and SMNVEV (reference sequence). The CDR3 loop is CASRSQGWVQETQYF. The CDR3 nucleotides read TGTGCCAGCAGATCACAGGGGTGGGTACAAGAGACCCAGTACTTC.

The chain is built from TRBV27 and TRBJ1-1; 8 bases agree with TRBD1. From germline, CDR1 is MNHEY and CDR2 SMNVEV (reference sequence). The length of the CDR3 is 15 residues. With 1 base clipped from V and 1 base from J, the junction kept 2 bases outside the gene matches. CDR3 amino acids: CASSLWTGRNTEAFF. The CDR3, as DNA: TGTGCCAGCAGTTTATGGACAGGGCGGAACACTGAAGCTTTCTTT.

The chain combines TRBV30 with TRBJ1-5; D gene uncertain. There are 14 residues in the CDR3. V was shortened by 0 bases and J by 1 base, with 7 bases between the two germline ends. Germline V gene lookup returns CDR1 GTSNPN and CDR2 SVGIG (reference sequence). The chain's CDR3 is CAWSVRVSNQPQHF. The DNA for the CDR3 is TGTGCCTGGAGTGTTCGAGTAAGCAATCAGCCCCAGCATTTT.

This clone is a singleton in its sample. The CDR3 bases are TGTGCCAGCAGTGACAGTTACTACGAGCAGTACTTC. It specifies CASSDSYYEQYF. J is TRBJ2-7 and V is TRBV6-1, with no clear D. CDR3 length equals 12 residues. Trimming left V 3 bases short and J 3 bases short, with 6 bases between. The germline gives CDR1 MNHNS, CDR2 SASEGT.

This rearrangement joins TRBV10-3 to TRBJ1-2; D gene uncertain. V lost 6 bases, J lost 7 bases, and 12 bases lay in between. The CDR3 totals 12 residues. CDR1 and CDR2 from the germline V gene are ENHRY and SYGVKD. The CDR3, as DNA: TGTGCCATCAGCGGGGATTTAAGTGGCTACACCTTC. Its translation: CAISGDLSGYTF.

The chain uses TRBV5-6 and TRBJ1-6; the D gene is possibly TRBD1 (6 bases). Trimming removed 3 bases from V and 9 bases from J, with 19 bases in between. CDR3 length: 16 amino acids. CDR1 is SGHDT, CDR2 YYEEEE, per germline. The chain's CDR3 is CASSWRSHRVGSPLHF. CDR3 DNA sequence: TGTGCCAGCAGCTGGCGCTCCCACAGGGTCGGTTCACCCCTCCACTTT.

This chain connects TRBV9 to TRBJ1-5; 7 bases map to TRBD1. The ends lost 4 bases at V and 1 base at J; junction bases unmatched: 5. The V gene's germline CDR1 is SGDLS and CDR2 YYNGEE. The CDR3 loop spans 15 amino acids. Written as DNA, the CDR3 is TGTGCCAGCAGCTCAGGGACAGTCAGCAATCAGCCCCAGCATTTT. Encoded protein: CASSSGTVSNQPQHF.

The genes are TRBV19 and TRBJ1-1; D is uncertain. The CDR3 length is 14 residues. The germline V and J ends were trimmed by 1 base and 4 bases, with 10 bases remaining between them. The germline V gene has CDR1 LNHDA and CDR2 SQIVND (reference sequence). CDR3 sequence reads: CASSIGGYSTEAFF. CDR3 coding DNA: TGTGCCAGTAGTATAGGCGGGTATTCCACTGAAGCTTTCTTT.

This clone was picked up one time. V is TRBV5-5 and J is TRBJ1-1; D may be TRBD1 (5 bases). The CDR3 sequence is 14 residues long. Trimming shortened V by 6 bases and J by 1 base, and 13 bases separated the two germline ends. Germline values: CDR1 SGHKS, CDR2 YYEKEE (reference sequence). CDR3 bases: TGTGCCAGCATCCAGGACATTCGGAACACTGAAGCTTTCTTT. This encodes CASIQDIRNTEAFF.

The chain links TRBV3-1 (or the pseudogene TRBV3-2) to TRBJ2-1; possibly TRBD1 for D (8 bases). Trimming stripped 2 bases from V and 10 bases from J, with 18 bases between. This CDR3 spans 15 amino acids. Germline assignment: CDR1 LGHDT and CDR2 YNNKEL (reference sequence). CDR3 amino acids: CASSQKTGGALEQFF. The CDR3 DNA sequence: TGTGCCAGCAGCCAAAAAACAGGGGGGGCTCTGGAGCAGTTCTTC.